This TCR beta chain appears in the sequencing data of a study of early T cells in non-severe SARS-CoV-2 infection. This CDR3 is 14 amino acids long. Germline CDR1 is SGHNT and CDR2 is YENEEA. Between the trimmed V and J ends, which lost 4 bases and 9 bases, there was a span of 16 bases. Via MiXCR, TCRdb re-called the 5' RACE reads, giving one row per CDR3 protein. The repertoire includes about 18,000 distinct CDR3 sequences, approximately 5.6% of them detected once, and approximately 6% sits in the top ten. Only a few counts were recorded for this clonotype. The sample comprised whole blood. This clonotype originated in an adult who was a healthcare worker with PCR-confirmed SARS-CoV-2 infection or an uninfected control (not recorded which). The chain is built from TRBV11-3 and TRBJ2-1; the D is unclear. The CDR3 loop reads CASSYRGGPGEQFF. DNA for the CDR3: TGTGCCAGCAGCTATAGAGGCGGACCAGGTGAGCAGTTCTTC.